The subject of this entry is one T cell receptor beta chain. Study processing details: Amplification from reference gene primers served as the basis for estimated nucleated cell counts. TCRdb's copy holds only in-frame clones and misses some; the assay was immunoSEQ multiplex PCR. The DNA gave D and trimming, while V, J and clone size come from that table. In the table there are about 180,000 clones, roughly 80% of which are singletons. CDR3 length equals 16 residues. Germline V gene lookup returns CDR1 GTSNPN and CDR2 SVGIG (reference sequence). Trimming left V 8 bases short and J 0 bases short, with 20 bases between. The sample is drawn from a study of blood T cell repertoires in COVID-19. Study context: The United States, Italy and Spain provided the acute and convalescent COVID-19 samples. Sample material is recorded as cDNA or gDNA derived from T cells, B-cell-depleted T cells, or PBMCs.

The V gene is TRBV30, the J gene TRBJ2-1, with D possibly matching TRBD1 (5 bases). The sample taken for sequencing was peripheral blood. The TCR sequence derives from a human donor in a cohort sampled during active COVID-19. Here the CDR3 DNA reads TGTGCCCGCTCTAGGGGTCCCTCTAGCTCCTACAATGAGCAGTTCTTC. It is translated as CARSRGPSSSYNEQFF.